These 22 T cell receptor beta chains were sequenced from one sample in a study of CD8+CD57+ T cells in acquired aplastic anemia. Sequencing involved patients with CD8+CD57+ cell expansion previously shown by flow cytometry. Genomic DNA provided the template from which TCR beta VDJ and CDR3 profiles were obtained. TCRdb reprocessed the reads with MiXCR, giving one entry per CDR3 protein. The top ten hold approximately 1.3% of the sample, which has under 350,000 distinct CDR3 sequences, approximately 58% seen once. Sample: sorted CD4+, CD8+, or CD8+CD57+ T cells (not recorded which) from PBMCs. The receptors originated from a human donor with aplastic anemia.

This clonotype was picked up one time. V usage is TRBV20-1 and J usage is TRBJ2-7, with 10 nucleotides matching TRBD2. Germline trimming cut 8 bases from V and 5 bases from J; bases unmatched to any gene: 24. CDR3 size: 18 residues. The V gene's germline CDR1 is DFQATT and CDR2 SNEGSKA (reference sequence). In DNA, the CDR3 is TGCAGTCCTAAAGTAGCTAGCGGGGGCCGGCAGGGGGGCCACGAGCAGTACTTC. As protein: CSPKVASGGRQGGHEQYF.

This clonotype appeared a single time. The CDR3 end shows no conserved phenylalanine or tryptophan, and so a read error is likely. The CDR3 protein is CASSIASGGRLHNEQFS. CDR3 nucleotide sequence: TGTGCCAGTAGTATAGCTAGCGGGGGAAGATTACACAATGAGCAGTTCTCC. This chain uses TRBV19 with TRBJ2-1, with TRBD2 matching over 10 bases. The ends lost 1 base at V and 5 bases at J; junction bases unmatched: 8. CDR3 length: 17 residues. Germline CDR1 LNHDA, CDR2 SQIVND (reference sequence).

This clonotype was detected only a few times. The chain combines TRBV10-3 with TRBJ2-7, with D unresolved. The V end was cut by 3 bases, the J end by 0 bases, with 3 bases between. This CDR3 is 12 amino acids long. Germline-derived CDR1 and CDR2 are ENHRY and SYGVKD. CDR3 sequence: CAISDTSYEQYF. The CDR3 nucleotides read TGTGCCATCAGTGATACCTCCTACGAGCAGTACTTC.

This chain links TRBV15 with TRBJ2-3; 10 bases match TRBD2. The V gene's germline CDR1 is LNHNV and CDR2 YYDKDF (reference sequence). The trim removed 5 bases at V and 5 bases at J, leaving 13 bases unmatched. The CDR3 is 17 residues long. The CDR3 spells CATSEEYLAGVRDTQYF. For the CDR3, the DNA is TGTGCCACCAGCGAAGAGTACCTAGCGGGAGTTAGAGATACGCAGTATTTT.

This clonotype was observed a few times. J is TRBJ2-3 and V is TRBV7-9, with TRBD2 identical over 15 bases. Trimming took 5 bases from V and 0 from J; bases not matched to a gene: 6. The CDR3 is 18 amino acids. Germline V lookup: CDR1 SEHNR, CDR2 FQNEAQ (reference sequence). CDR3 nucleotides: TGTGCCAGCAGCCTAGGGACTAGCGGGAGGACTAGCACAGATACGCAGTATTTT. Translation gives CASSLGTSGRTSTDTQYF.

The chain carries TRBV7-8 and TRBJ2-5; 11 nucleotides agree with TRBD2. V lost 0 bases, J lost 4 bases, and 4 bases stayed unmatched. In germline, CDR1 is SGHVS, CDR2 FQNEAQ. The CDR3 spans 16 residues. The chain's CDR3 is CASSLASGGGRETQYF. As DNA, the CDR3 is TGTGCCAGCAGCTTAGCTAGCGGGGGGGGTCGAGAGACCCAGTACTTC.

There are a few counts of this clonotype. This chain links TRBV27 with TRBJ2-3; D is uncertain. Germline V gene sequence: CDR1 MNHEY, CDR2 SMNVEV (reference sequence). This CDR3 spans 14 amino acids. Trimming cost V 6 bases and J 3 bases, with 13 bases left between them. The CDR3 sequence: CASSEYSATDTQYF. The DNA of the CDR3 is TGTGCCAGCAGCGAATATTCAGCAACAGATACGCAGTATTTT.

This clonotype was detected ten times or more. The genes are TRBV3-1 and TRBJ2-7, with D uncertain. The CDR3 sequence is 11 residues long. Germline CDR1 reads LGHDT; CDR2 reads YNNKEL (reference sequence). The V and J ends lost 0 bases and 6 bases respectively, with 3 bases between them. The CDR3 DNA reads TGTGCCAGCAGCCAAGACGGCGAGCAGTACTTC. Amino acid sequence: CASSQDGEQYF.

The chain couples TRBV6-4 to TRBJ1-4; D is uncertain. The CDR3 extends over 15 amino acids. Trimming took 3 bases from V and 4 from J, leaving 12 bases between them. Looked up from germline, CDR1 is MRHNA and CDR2 is SNTAGT. CDR3: CASSEGEVGNEKLFF. The DNA of the CDR3 is TGTGCCAGCAGTGAAGGTGAAGTGGGTAATGAAAAACTGTTTTTT.

The chain links TRBV2 to TRBJ1-4; D is unclear. V gave up 6 bases and J gave up 5 bases, with 16 bases separating them. Germline V CDR1 and CDR2: SNHLY, FYNNEI. The CDR3 has 15 residues. The CDR3 DNA follows: TGTGCCAGCAGCCGGCCGATTGGTCCGAATGAAAAACTGTTTTTT. It encodes CASSRPIGPNEKLFF.

The chain is built from TRBV2 and TRBJ2-2; D is ambiguous. The ends were cut back, 5 bases at V and 6 bases at J, with 7 bases in the middle. Germline loops: CDR1 SNHLY, CDR2 FYNNEI. The CDR3 is made up of 12 amino acids. The CDR3 spells CASSPRSGELFF. CDR3 in DNA: TGTGCCAGCAGTCCTCGGTCCGGGGAGCTGTTTTTT.

The chain uses TRBV24-1 and TRBJ1-5; D is possibly TRBD1 (5 bases). The germline gives CDR1 KGHDR, CDR2 SFDVKD. V was trimmed by 5 bases and J by 0 bases, leaving 16 bases between them. The CDR3 is 17 amino acids. CDR3 sequence reads: CATSASGPSYSNQPQHF. CDR3 DNA: TGTGCCACCAGTGCTTCGGGACCGTCCTATAGCAATCAGCCCCAGCATTTT.

The rearrangement links TRBV19 to TRBJ1-1; D is ambiguous. V lost 5 bases and J lost 4, with 8 bases in between. The germline gives CDR1 LNHDA, CDR2 SQIVND (reference sequence). The CDR3 runs to 12 residues. CDR3 DNA: TGTGCCAGTAGTCCTCGTGCCACTGAAGCTTTCTTT. Protein sequence: CASSPRATEAFF.

V gene TRBV12-3 or TRBV12-4 combines with J gene TRBJ2-7, with 8 bases identical to TRBD1. After removal of 5 bases from V and 5 bases from J, the junction contained 8 bases not matched to a gene. The CDR3 runs to 14 residues. The CDR3 loop is CASSTRTGRDEQYF. The CDR3 region has the DNA TGTGCCAGCAGTACCCGGACAGGGCGGGACGAGCAGTACTTC.

The V gene is TRBV7-2, the J gene TRBJ1-3; D unclear. The V end lost 6 bases, the J end lost 0 bases, and 6 bases lay between the germline ends. Germline loops: CDR1 SGHTA, CDR2 FQGNSA. CDR3 length: 13 residues. CDR3 DNA: TGTGCCAGCAGAATAGCCTCTGGAAACACCATATATTTT. Translation: CASRIASGNTIYF. The variable domain in full, with the rest retrieved from reference TRBV7-2 and TRBJ1-3, is GAGVSQSPSNKVTEKGKDVELRCDPISGHTALYWYRQSLGQGLEFLIYFQGNSAPDKSGLPSDRFSAERTGGSVSTLTIQRTQQEDSAVYLCASRIASGNTIYFGEGSWLTVV.

This clonotype was observed a single time. The V call is TRBV7-3, the J call TRBJ2-3; D gene ambiguous. Trimming took 6 bases from V and 2 from J, leaving 9 bases between them. The CDR3 length is 13 residues. CDR1 and CDR2 (germline): SGHTA, FQGTGA. CDR3 loop: CASRFFSTDTQYF. The CDR3 nucleotides read TGTGCCAGCAGATTTTTTTCCACAGATACGCAGTATTTT.

The V gene is TRBV10-3, the J gene TRBJ1-2, with TRBD1 matching over 8 bases. V lost 11 bases, J lost 8 bases, and 7 bases stayed unmatched. The CDR3 is 11 residues long. From germline, CDR1 is ENHRY and CDR2 SYGVKD. The CDR3 region has the DNA TGTGCCTCAAAGACAGGGGAAGGCTACACCTTC. It codes for CASKTGEGYTF.

This clonotype was seen many times. A junction boundary mismatches the germline segment, possibly from a read error. The rearrangement joins TRBV10-1 to TRBJ1-1, with TRBD1 as a possible D gene (5 bases). Germline values: CDR1 WNHNN, CDR2 SYGVQD (reference sequence). The CDR3 has 11 amino acids. The CDR3 spells CASSEEGRMYF. CDR3 DNA sequence: TGCGCCAGCAGTGAGGAGGGGCGGATGTACTTT.

This clonotype was observed at least ten times. One end of the junction does not line up with germline, which may come from a read error. The CDR3 sequence is CATSRVTHTQYF. In DNA form, the CDR3 reads TGTGCCACCAGCAGAGTCACACATACGCAGTATTTT. The chain combines TRBV15 with TRBJ2-3; no definite D call. Germline CDR1 LNHNV, CDR2 YYDKDF (reference sequence). The CDR3 covers 12 residues. Using reference TRBV15 and TRBJ2-3 for the parts outside the CDR3, the full variable domain is DAMVIQNPRYQVTQFGKPVTLSCSQTLNHNVMYWYQQKSSQAPKLLFHYYDKDFNNEADTPDNFQSRRPNTSFCFLDIRSPGLGDTAMYLCATSRVTHTQYFGPGTRLTVL.

This clonotype was picked up a small number of times. CDR3 in DNA: TGTGCCAGCAGTGGAGTCTTCCAGGAAGATCAGCCCCAGCATTTT. Encoded protein: CASSGVFQEDQPQHF. The chain uses TRBV2 and TRBJ1-5; D unresolved. V was clipped by 4 bases and J by 5 bases, with 15 bases between them. The CDR3 loop spans 15 amino acids. Germline values: CDR1 SNHLY, CDR2 FYNNEI. The full variable domain, rest sourced from reference TRBV2 and TRBJ1-5, is EPEVTQTPSHQVTQMGQEVILRCVPISNHLYFYWYRQILGQKVEFLVSFYNNEISEKSEIFDDQFSVERPDGSNFTLKIRSTKLEDSAMYFCASSGVFQEDQPQHFGDGTRLSIL.

This chain links TRBV7-9 with TRBJ1-5; D is unresolved. Germline V lookup: CDR1 SEHNR, CDR2 FQNEAQ (reference sequence). With 5 bases removed from V and 5 bases from J, the gap between germline ends came to 10 bases. This CDR3 is built from 13 residues. Here the CDR3 DNA reads TGTGCCAGCAGCCTGGAGGCGCATCAGCCCCAGCATTTT. Translated, it gives CASSLEAHQPQHF.

The rearrangement joins TRBV7-3 to TRBJ2-2; possible D gene TRBD1, 6 bases. Germline CDR1 reads SGHTA; CDR2 reads FQGTGA. Deletions cut 6 bases from V and 4 bases from J, with 27 bases between. The CDR3 is made up of 19 amino acids. This chain's CDR3 is CASRPVGTTQGRATGELFF. CDR3 DNA: TGTGCCAGCAGACCGGTCGGGACAACACAGGGACGAGCCACCGGGGAGCTGTTTTTT.